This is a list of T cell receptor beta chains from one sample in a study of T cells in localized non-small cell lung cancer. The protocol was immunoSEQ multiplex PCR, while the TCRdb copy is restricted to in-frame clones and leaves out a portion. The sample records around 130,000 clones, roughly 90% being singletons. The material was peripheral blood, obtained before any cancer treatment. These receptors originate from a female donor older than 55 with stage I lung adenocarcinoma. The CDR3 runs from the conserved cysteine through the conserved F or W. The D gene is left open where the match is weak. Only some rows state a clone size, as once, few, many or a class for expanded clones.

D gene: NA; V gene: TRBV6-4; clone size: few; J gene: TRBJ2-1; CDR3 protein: CAKKKLALRTYNEQFF; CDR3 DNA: TGTGCCAAAAAAAAACTAGCTCTCCGCACCTACAATGAGCAGTTCTTC
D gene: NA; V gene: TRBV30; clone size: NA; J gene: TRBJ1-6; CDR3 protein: CACPKGGSYNSPLHF; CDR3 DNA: TGTGCCTGCCCCAAGGGAGGGAGCTATAATTCACCCCTCCACTTT
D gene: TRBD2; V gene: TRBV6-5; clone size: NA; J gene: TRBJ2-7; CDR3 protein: CASSRLAGYYEQYF; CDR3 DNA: TGTGCCAGCAGTAGATTAGCGGGATACTACGAGCAGTACTTC
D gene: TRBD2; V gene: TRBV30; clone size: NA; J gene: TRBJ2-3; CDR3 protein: CAWSEKAGGPMGGTDTQYF; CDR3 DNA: TGTGCCTGGAGTGAAAAGGCGGGAGGGCCCATGGGGGGAACAGATACGCAGTATTTT
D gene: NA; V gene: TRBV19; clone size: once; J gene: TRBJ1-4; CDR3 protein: CASTSQSRQGQKLFF; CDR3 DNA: TGTGCCAGTACCTCCCAATCCCGCCAAGGGCAAAAACTGTTTTTT
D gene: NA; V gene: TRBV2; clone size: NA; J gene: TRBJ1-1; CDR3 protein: CASSAHRETEAFF; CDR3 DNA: TGTGCCAGCAGTGCTCACAGGGAGACTGAAGCTTTCTTT
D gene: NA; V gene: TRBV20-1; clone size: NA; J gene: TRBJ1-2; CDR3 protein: CSASEVYGYTF; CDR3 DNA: TGCAGTGCTAGTGAAGTCTATGGCTACACCTTC
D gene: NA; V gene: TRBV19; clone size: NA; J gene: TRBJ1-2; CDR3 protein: CATKTLNYGYTF; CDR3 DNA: TGTGCCACGAAGACACTGAACTATGGCTACACCTTC
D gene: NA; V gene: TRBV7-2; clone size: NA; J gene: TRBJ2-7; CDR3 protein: CASSNSYEQYF; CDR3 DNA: TGTGCCAGCAGCAACAGCTACGAGCAGTACTTC
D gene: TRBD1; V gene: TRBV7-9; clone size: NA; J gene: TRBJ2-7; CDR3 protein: CASSVTGTGVGEQYF; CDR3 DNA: TGTGCCAGCAGCGTAACCGGGACAGGGGTGGGCGAGCAGTACTTC
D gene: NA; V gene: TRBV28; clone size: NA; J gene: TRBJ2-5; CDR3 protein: CASSLYLRNQETQYF; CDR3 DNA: TGTGCCAGCAGTTTATATTTGCGAAATCAAGAGACCCAGTACTTC
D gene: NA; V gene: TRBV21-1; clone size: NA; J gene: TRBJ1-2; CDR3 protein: CASSKGKYGSYTF; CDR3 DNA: TGTGCCAGCAGCAAAGGAAAGTACGGGAGCTACACCTTC
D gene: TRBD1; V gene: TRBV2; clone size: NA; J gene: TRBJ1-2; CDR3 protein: CASIQGQSYGYTF; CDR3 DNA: TGTGCCAGCATACAGGGACAGTCCTATGGCTACACCTTC
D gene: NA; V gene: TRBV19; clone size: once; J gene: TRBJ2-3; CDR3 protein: CASSTQGSSTDTQYF; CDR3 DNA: TGTGCCAGTAGTACCCAGGGGTCGAGCACAGATACGCAGTATTTT
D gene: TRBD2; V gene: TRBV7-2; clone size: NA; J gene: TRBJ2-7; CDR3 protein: CASSLVGTSNYAYEQYF; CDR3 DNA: TGTGCCAGCAGCTTAGTCGGGACTAGCAATTATGCCTACGAGCAGTACTTC
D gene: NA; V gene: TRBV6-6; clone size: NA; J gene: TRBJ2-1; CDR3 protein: CASSLLGNYNEQFF; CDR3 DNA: TGTGCCAGCAGTCTTCTGGGAAACTACAATGAGCAGTTCTTC
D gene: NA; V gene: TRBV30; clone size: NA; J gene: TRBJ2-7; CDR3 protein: CAWSASVYEQYF; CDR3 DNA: TGTGCCTGGAGTGCATCCGTCTACGAGCAGTACTTC
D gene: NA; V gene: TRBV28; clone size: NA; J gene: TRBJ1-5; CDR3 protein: CASSSEQGYQPQHF; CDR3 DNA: TGTGCCAGCAGTTCCGAACAGGGTTATCAGCCCCAGCATTTT
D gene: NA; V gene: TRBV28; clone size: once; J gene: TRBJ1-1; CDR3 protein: CATLIKGPIGAFF; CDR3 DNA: TGTGCCACCCTAATAAAAGGCCCCATCGGGGCTTTCTTT
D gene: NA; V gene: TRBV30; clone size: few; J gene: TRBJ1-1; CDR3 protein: CAWGRTEAFF; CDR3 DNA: TGTGCCTGGGGGAGGACTGAAGCTTTCTTT
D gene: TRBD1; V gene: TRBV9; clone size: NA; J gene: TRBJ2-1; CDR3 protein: CASSLRDRGHYNEQFF; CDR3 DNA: TGTGCCAGCAGCCTGAGGGACAGGGGGCACTACAATGAGCAGTTCTTC
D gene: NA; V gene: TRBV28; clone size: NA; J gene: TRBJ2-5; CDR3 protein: CATTPLWGEWETQYF; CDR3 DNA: TGTGCTACAACTCCTCTATGGGGGGAGTGGGAGACCCAGTACTTC
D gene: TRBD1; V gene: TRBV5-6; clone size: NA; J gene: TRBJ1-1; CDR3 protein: CASSVTGQGPMGAFF; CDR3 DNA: TGTGCCAGCAGCGTCACAGGACAGGGACCGATGGGAGCTTTCTTT
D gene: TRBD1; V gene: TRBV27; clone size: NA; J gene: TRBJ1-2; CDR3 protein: CASRGQGVEGYTF; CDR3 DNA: TGTGCCAGCAGAGGACAGGGTGTGGAGGGCTACACCTTC
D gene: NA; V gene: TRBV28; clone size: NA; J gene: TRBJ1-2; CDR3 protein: CASSFDRNYGYTF; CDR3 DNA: TGTGCCAGCAGTTTTGACAGGAACTATGGCTACACCTTC
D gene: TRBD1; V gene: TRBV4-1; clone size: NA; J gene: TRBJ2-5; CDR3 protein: CASSQQGAAQETQYF; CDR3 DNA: TGCGCCAGCAGCCAACAGGGGGCCGCCCAAGAGACCCAGTACTTC
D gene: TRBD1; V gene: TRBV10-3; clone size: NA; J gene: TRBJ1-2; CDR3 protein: CAISESYRGGYGYTF; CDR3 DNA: TGTGCCATCAGTGAGTCATACAGGGGAGGATATGGCTACACCTTC
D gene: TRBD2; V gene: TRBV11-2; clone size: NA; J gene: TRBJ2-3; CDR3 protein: CASSSYIGFGGRVADTQYF; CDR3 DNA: TGTGCCAGCAGCTCTTATATTGGGTTTGGCGGGAGGGTAGCAGATACGCAGTATTTT